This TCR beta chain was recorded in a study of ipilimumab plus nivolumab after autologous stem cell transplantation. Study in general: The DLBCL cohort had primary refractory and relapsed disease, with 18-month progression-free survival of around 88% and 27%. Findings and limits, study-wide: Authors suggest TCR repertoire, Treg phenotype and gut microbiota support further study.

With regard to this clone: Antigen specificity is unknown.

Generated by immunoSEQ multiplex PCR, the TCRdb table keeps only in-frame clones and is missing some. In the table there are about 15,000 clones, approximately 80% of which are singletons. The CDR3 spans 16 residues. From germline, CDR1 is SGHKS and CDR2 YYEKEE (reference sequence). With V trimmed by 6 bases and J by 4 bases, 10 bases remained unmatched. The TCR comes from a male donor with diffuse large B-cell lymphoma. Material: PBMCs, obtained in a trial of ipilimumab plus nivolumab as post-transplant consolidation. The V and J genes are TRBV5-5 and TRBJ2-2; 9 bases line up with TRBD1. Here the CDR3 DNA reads TGTGCCAGCACTCGCTCGAGGACAGGGGCCACCGGGGAGCTGTTTTTT. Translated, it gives CASTRSRTGATGELFF.